This TCR beta chain is from a study of blood T cell repertoires in COVID-19. About the study: PBMCs, B-cell-depleted T cells, or T cells were the source of the cDNA or gDNA that made up the material.

This clone has just one count. Measured with immunoSEQ multiplex PCR; TCRdb has only the in-frame clones, and not every one. The table shows about 230,000 clones, with more than 65% occurring only once. Germline CDR1 reads SGHKS; CDR2 reads YYEKEE (reference sequence). Germline trimming cut 0 bases from V and 5 bases from J; bases unmatched to any gene: 9. CDR3 length: 16 residues. The gene calls are TRBV5-5 and TRBJ1-1; TRBD1 matches 8 bases. The clonotype originates from a woman older than 75 with acute or convalescent COVID-19. Sequenced: peripheral blood. The CDR3 here is CASSLGTGIVATEAFF. In DNA form, the CDR3 reads TGTGCCAGCAGCTTGGGGACAGGGATAGTGGCGACTGAAGCTTTCTTT.